These T cell receptor beta chains were read from a single sample in a study of blood T cell repertoires in COVID-19. Sequencing used immunoSEQ multiplex PCR; TCRdb keeps in-frame clones, though not all of them. Among about 330,000 clones, 86% were seen once, and the ten largest hold roughly 1.6%. Source material: peripheral blood. These TCRs come from a woman aged 50 to 65 with acute or convalescent COVID-19. Both conserved end residues are part of each CDR3. The order of the fields is J gene, clone size, V gene, D gene, CDR3 DNA, CDR3 protein. The D gene is left open where the match is weak. Expanded clones are given a class, and other clones once, few, many or no size at all.

J gene: TRBJ2-7; clone size: .; V gene: TRBV21-1; D gene: .; CDR3 DNA: TGTGCCAGCAGCAAAACGCAGACCCTAGCGGGAGGCTACGAGCAGTACTTC; CDR3 protein: CASSKTQTLAGGYEQYF
J gene: TRBJ1-1; clone size: .; V gene: TRBV6-6; D gene: TRBD1; CDR3 DNA: TGTGCCAGCAGTTACGGGGGACAGAAGAACACTGAAGCTTTCTTT; CDR3 protein: CASSYGGQKNTEAFF
J gene: TRBJ2-2; clone size: .; V gene: TRBV7-3; D gene: .; CDR3 DNA: TGTGCCAGCAGCTTCGGCCCCGCAGGAGGGGAGCTGTTTTTT; CDR3 protein: CASSFGPAGGELFF
J gene: TRBJ1-5; clone size: .; V gene: TRBV12-2; D gene: .; CDR3 DNA: TGTGCAAGTCGCTTAGCGTCTTGGGGCATAAGCAATCAGCCCCAGCATTTT; CDR3 protein: CASRLASWGISNQPQHF
J gene: TRBJ2-4; clone size: .; V gene: TRBV2; D gene: .; CDR3 DNA: TGTGCCAGCAGTGGACAGTCCGGAAACATTCAGTACTTC; CDR3 protein: CASSGQSGNIQYF
J gene: TRBJ2-1; clone size: once; V gene: TRBV28; D gene: TRBD2; CDR3 DNA: TGTGCCAGCAGTTTAGTGACTAGCGGGAGTTACAATGAGCAGTTCTTC; CDR3 protein: CASSLVTSGSYNEQFF
J gene: TRBJ1-3; clone size: .; V gene: TRBV2; D gene: .; CDR3 DNA: TGTGCCAGCACGGTAGGCAGGGGATCTGGAAACACCATATATTTT; CDR3 protein: CASTVGRGSGNTIYF
J gene: TRBJ1-2; clone size: .; V gene: TRBV3-1/TRBV3-2; D gene: .; CDR3 DNA: TGTGCCAGCAGCCCGGGACACATTAACTATGGCTACACCTTC; CDR3 protein: CASSPGHINYGYTF
J gene: TRBJ2-5; clone size: .; V gene: TRBV18; D gene: .; CDR3 DNA: TGTGCCAGCTCACCCCGTCAGTCTGAGACCCAGTACTTC; CDR3 protein: CASSPRQSETQYF
J gene: TRBJ2-5; clone size: .; V gene: TRBV5-4; D gene: .; CDR3 DNA: TGTGCCAGCAGGCAGGGTTTTAGTCCGGAGACCCAGTACTTC; CDR3 protein: CASRQGFSPETQYF
J gene: TRBJ2-7; clone size: .; V gene: TRBV27; D gene: TRBD1; CDR3 DNA: TGTGCCAGCACCCTGACAGGGGGTCCCGGCGAGCAGTACTTC; CDR3 protein: CASTLTGGPGEQYF
J gene: TRBJ2-7; clone size: few; V gene: TRBV5-1; D gene: TRBD2; CDR3 DNA: TGCGCCAGCAGCTTGGGGGGGACTAGCGGAACATACGAGCAGTACTTC; CDR3 protein: CASSLGGTSGTYEQYF
J gene: TRBJ2-1; clone size: .; V gene: TRBV24-1; D gene: .; CDR3 DNA: TGTGCCACCAGTGACCCAGGACACTATGAGCAGTTCTTC; CDR3 protein: CATSDPGHYEQFF
J gene: TRBJ2-7; clone size: .; V gene: TRBV7-9; D gene: .; CDR3 DNA: TGTGCCAGCAACAACCTACAGGTTAGGGAGCAGTACTTC; CDR3 protein: CASNNLQVREQYF
J gene: TRBJ2-2; clone size: few; V gene: TRBV29-1; D gene: .; CDR3 DNA: TGCAGCGTGGGACTGGCGAATACTAACACCGGGGAGCTGTTTTTT; CDR3 protein: CSVGLANTNTGELFF
J gene: TRBJ2-1; clone size: .; V gene: TRBV19; D gene: TRBD2; CDR3 DNA: TGTGCCAGCCAGAGCCCGGGACTAGCGGGAGTCGAGCAGTTCTTC; CDR3 protein: CASQSPGLAGVEQFF
J gene: TRBJ1-1; clone size: .; V gene: TRBV25-1; D gene: .; CDR3 DNA: TGTGCCAGCAGTGTTGGGGAGTACACTGAAGCTTTCTTT; CDR3 protein: CASSVGEYTEAFF
J gene: TRBJ1-5; clone size: .; V gene: TRBV30; D gene: .; CDR3 DNA: TGTGCCTGGAGTGGAAGGGGCCCTGGGTGGCAGCCCCAGCATTTT; CDR3 protein: CAWSGRGPGWQPQHF
J gene: TRBJ1-1; clone size: .; V gene: TRBV20-1; D gene: .; CDR3 DNA: TGCAGTGCTGCAGGGGTGACTGAAGCTTTCTTT; CDR3 protein: CSAAGVTEAFF
J gene: TRBJ2-3; clone size: .; V gene: TRBV5-4; D gene: TRBD1; CDR3 DNA: TGTGCCAGCAGCTTGGCCCCCGGACAGGGCACAGATACGCAGTATTTT; CDR3 protein: CASSLAPGQGTDTQYF
J gene: TRBJ2-5; clone size: few; V gene: TRBV4-1; D gene: TRBD2; CDR3 DNA: TGCGCCAGCGGTTCGGCAGGGCGGACTAGTTCCGGAGAGACCCAGTACTTC; CDR3 protein: CASGSAGRTSSGETQYF